Sequencing of this T cell receptor (beta chain) was carried out in a study of beta chain features in type 1 diabetes. Trimming removed 6 bases at V and 0 bases at J, with 13 bases between. Germline V lookup: CDR1 MDHEN, CDR2 SYDVKM. The CDR3 contains 15 residues. The entirety of the isolated RNA underwent reverse transcription, so expressed TCRB transcripts were sequenced. Using immunoSEQ multiplex PCR, the repertoire was profiled, and TCRdb retains in-frame clones only, with some absent. The sample holds approximately 300,000 clones; approximately 10% are singletons and the top ten take just over 0.015%.

Sequenced input: naive CD4+ T cells from blood. The chain combines TRBV28 with TRBJ2-3; weak D call: TRBD1 (6 bases). This receptor was identified in a woman in her 30s in good health. The CDR3 DNA follows: TGTGCCAGCAGCCCAGGACAGCTTAGCACAGATACGCAGTATTTT. Protein product: CASSPGQLSTDTQYF.